The 27 T cell receptor beta chains listed next were all sequenced from one sample in a study of PD-1 blockade in classical Hodgkin lymphoma (dated by TCRdb to about 2020). The time point label corresponds to: newly diagnosed, previously untreated cHL patient sample. The receptor library was made with the immunoSEQ multiplex PCR assay. TCRdb re-hosts the immuneACCESS table, in-frame sequences only. Its copies lack some clones; in the studies checked, an unresolved V gene accounts for under half of them, and the cause for the rest is not known. Present in this sample are 30,000 to 35,000 clones, 85% to 95% of which were seen just once. The ten largest clones capture 2% to 2.5% of the sample. Sequencing was done on a sample of peripheral blood mononuclear cells (PBMCs). These receptors were taken from a human donor with classical Hodgkin lymphoma.

This clone was observed a handful of times. CDR3 coding DNA: TGTGCCAGCAGTTCCGGGAGGTTAAATTCACCCCTCCACTTT. The encoded protein is CASSSGRLNSPLHF. The V call is TRBV6-5, the J call TRBJ1-6; D gene uncertain. Germline-derived CDR1 and CDR2 are MNHEY and SVGAGI. This CDR3 region has 14 residues. V was pared by 4 bases and J by 7 bases, with 11 bases between.

This chain joins TRBV6-5 and TRBJ1-2; D may be TRBD1 (5 bases). Trimming removed 4 bases at V and 7 bases at J, with 13 bases between. This CDR3 spans 13 amino acids. Germline CDR1 is MNHEY and CDR2 is SVGAGI. DNA of the CDR3: TGTGCCAGCAGTTCGATCGGGACGCCTGGCTACACCTTC. The encoded protein is CASSSIGTPGYTF.

The rearrangement joins TRBV2 to TRBJ2-1; TRBD2 agrees at 10 bases. Germline V lookup: CDR1 SNHLY, CDR2 FYNNEI. The CDR3 is 16 amino acids. The V gene end was trimmed by 5 bases and the J gene end by 3 bases; junction bases not matched to a gene: 7. The DNA for the CDR3 is TGTGCCAGCAGTACGGGACTAGCGAGGGACTACAATGAGCAGTTCTTC. Amino acid sequence: CASSTGLARDYNEQFF.

CDR3 in amino acids: CASSIPGLAGEGAYNEQFF. The DNA for the CDR3 is TGTGCCAGTAGCATCCCGGGACTAGCGGGAGAAGGGGCCTACAATGAGCAGTTCTTC. The chain uses TRBV19 and TRBJ2-1; 14 nucleotides agree with TRBD2. CDR1 is LNHDA, CDR2 SQIVND, per germline (reference sequence). The CDR3 is made up of 19 amino acids. With 6 bases clipped from V and 2 bases from J, the junction kept 12 bases outside the gene matches.

This clone was seen a handful of times. The chain couples TRBV6-5 to TRBJ1-4, with TRBD1 matching over 9 bases. This CDR3 has 14 residues. The germline V gene encodes CDR1 MNHEY and CDR2 SVGAGI. Trimming took 8 bases from V and 7 from J; bases not matched to a gene: 8. Here the CDR3 reads CASQTGTGSEKLFF. The CDR3 DNA follows: TGTGCCAGCCAGACAGGGACAGGGAGTGAAAAACTGTTTTTT.

The J gene is TRBJ2-1, the V gene TRBV5-5; unclear D gene. The CDR3 loop spans 13 amino acids. Trimming took 0 bases from V and 0 from J, leaving 1 base between them. The germline gives CDR1 SGHKS, CDR2 YYEKEE (reference sequence). The CDR3 region is CASSLVSYNEQFF. In nucleotides, the CDR3 is TGTGCCAGCAGCTTGGTCTCCTACAATGAGCAGTTCTTC.

The chain joins TRBV5-5 to TRBJ2-1, with D perhaps matching TRBD1 or TRBD2 (6 bases each). Trimming removed 7 bases at V and 10 bases at J, with 21 bases between. This CDR3 is built from 14 residues. Germline V gene data show CDR1 as SGHKS and CDR2 as YYEKEE (reference sequence). The DNA for the CDR3 is TGTGCCAGCTGGGGGGCTAGCTCGCACCTAGAGCAGTTCTTC. Its translation is CASWGASSHLEQFF.

This chain links TRBV6-1 with TRBJ2-4, with D tentatively TRBD1 (5 bases). The CDR3 runs 14 residues. In germline, CDR1 is MNHNS, CDR2 SASEGT. V was clipped by 4 bases and J by 1 base, with 8 bases between them. Here the CDR3 DNA reads TGTGCCAGCAGTGTACAGGACGCCAAAAACATTCAGTACTTC. Amino acids: CASSVQDAKNIQYF.

The chain employs TRBV4-1 and TRBJ1-5; possibly TRBD1 for D (5 bases). Trimming shortened V by 0 bases and J by 2 bases, and 8 bases separated the two germline ends. Germline CDR1 reads MGHRA; CDR2 reads YSYEKL. The CDR3 length is 15 residues. The CDR3 bases are TGCGCCAGCAGCCAAGAAGCCAGGGGCAATCAGCCCCAGCATTTT. This sequence encodes CASSQEARGNQPQHF.

This clone was seen a single time. The chain employs TRBV25-1 and TRBJ2-1; D may be TRBD2 (5 bases). Deletions cut 4 bases from V and 3 bases from J, with 13 bases between. From germline, CDR1 is MGHDK and CDR2 SYGVNS. The length of the CDR3 is 15 residues. The CDR3 sequence is CASSGGPAFYNEQFF. The CDR3 bases are TGTGCCAGCAGTGGCGGGCCAGCCTTCTACAATGAGCAGTTCTTC.

The chain combines TRBV6-6 with TRBJ1-1, with D hard to call. V was shortened by 4 bases and J by 9 bases, with 15 bases between the two germline ends. Germline V gene data show CDR1 as MNHNY and CDR2 as SVGAGI (reference sequence). The CDR3 contains 13 residues. The CDR3 coding sequence is TGTGCCAGCAGTTTGATCATCGGGTATCAAGCTTTCTTT. This gives the protein CASSLIIGYQAFF.

CDR3 residues: CATSRYGGKGYTF. The CDR3, as DNA: TGTGCCACCAGCAGGTACGGAGGTAAAGGCTACACCTTC. This chain joins TRBV15 and TRBJ1-2; the D is unclear. V was clipped by 3 bases and J by 8 bases, with 13 bases between them. Looked up from germline, CDR1 is LNHNV and CDR2 is YYDKDF (reference sequence). This CDR3 contains 13 residues.

This rearrangement joins TRBV14 to TRBJ2-7; TRBD1 agrees at 10 bases. Trimming at V came to 3 bases and at J to 6 bases, leaving 11 bases not matched to a gene. The CDR3 contains 16 residues. Germline V gene sequence: CDR1 SGHDN, CDR2 FVKESK. The CDR3 sequence: CASSQVGGTGVTEQYF. For the CDR3, the DNA is TGTGCCAGCAGCCAGGTAGGGGGGACAGGGGTGACCGAGCAGTACTTC.

The chain employs TRBV28 and TRBJ1-5, with 10 nucleotides matching TRBD1. Germline V gene data show CDR1 as MDHEN and CDR2 as SYDVKM. Germline trimming cut 6 bases from V and 5 bases from J; bases unmatched to any gene: 4. This CDR3 has 14 amino acids. In nucleotides, the CDR3 is TGTGCCAGCAGCTCTGGACAGGGGGATCAGCCCCAGCATTTT. Its translation: CASSSGQGDQPQHF.

The rearrangement uses TRBV6-5 and TRBJ1-5; D uncertain. Trimming stripped 6 bases from V and 4 bases from J, with 13 bases between. Germline CDR1 MNHEY, CDR2 SVGAGI. The CDR3 loop spans 14 amino acids. Written as DNA, the CDR3 is TGTGCCAGCAGCTATAGGGCCTATAATCAGCCCCAGCATTTT. Translation: CASSYRAYNQPQHF.

This clone is termed medium-sized (0.01 to 0.1%). Other nucleotide sequences from this sample produce the same CDR3. The chain employs TRBV5-1 and TRBJ2-1, with 9 bases matching TRBD1. Germline CDR1 reads SGHRS; CDR2 reads YFSETQ. Losses at the gene ends were 4 bases for V and 3 bases for J; bases not matched to a gene: 8. The CDR3 has 16 residues. The CDR3 sequence: CASSRQGQGIYNEQFF. For the CDR3, the DNA is TGCGCCAGCAGCCGGCAGGGACAGGGAATCTACAATGAGCAGTTCTTC.

This clone was seen a few times. The V call is TRBV27, the J call TRBJ2-2, with 8 bases matching TRBD1. This CDR3 has 15 amino acids. V lost 2 bases and J lost 4; bases outside the gene matches: 3. The germline gives CDR1 MNHEY, CDR2 SMNVEV (reference sequence). The CDR3 DNA reads as TGTGCCAGCAGTTTAAGCACAGGGGGCACCGGGGAGCTGTTTTTT. Residues: CASSLSTGGTGELFF.

The rearrangement uses TRBV28 and TRBJ2-7; the match to TRBD2 covers 11 bases. CDR3 size: 15 residues. Germline CDR1 and CDR2: MDHEN and SYDVKM. The V gene end was trimmed by 4 bases and the J gene end by 8 bases; junction bases not matched to a gene: 10. The CDR3 DNA is TGTGCCAGCAGTTCGTTCCGAACTAGCGGGAGTAAGCAGTACTTC. Protein sequence: CASSSFRTSGSKQYF.

Note on this clone: In the same sample, other DNA sequences code for this CDR3. For the CDR3, the DNA is TGCGCCAGCAGCTTGTTTCAATGGGGACAGGGTCACACCGGGGAGCTGTTTTTT. Its protein is CASSLFQWGQGHTGELFF. V and J are TRBV5-1 and TRBJ2-2; 9 bases align to TRBD1. Trimming at V came to 1 base and at J to 3 bases, leaving 10 bases not matched to a gene. This CDR3 is 18 amino acids long. Germline lookup yields CDR1 SGHRS and CDR2 YFSETQ.

The gene calls are TRBV19 and TRBJ1-1; D unclear. V was clipped by 5 bases and J by 5 bases, with 12 bases between them. Germline V CDR1 and CDR2: LNHDA, SQIVND (reference sequence). This CDR3 region has 13 residues. CDR3 in DNA: TGTGCCAGTAGTGGCTACCGGGAGACTGAAGCTTTCTTT. Its translation is CASSGYRETEAFF.

This clone was observed a handful of times. The chain couples TRBV28 to TRBJ1-3; the D is unclear. This CDR3 has 15 amino acids. V was trimmed by 6 bases and J by 2 bases, leaving 14 bases between them. Germline values: CDR1 MDHEN, CDR2 SYDVKM. CDR3 protein: CASSYLFDAGNTIYF. The CDR3, as DNA: TGTGCCAGCAGCTATCTATTTGACGCTGGAAACACCATATATTTT.

This sequence joins TRBV6-1 and TRBJ2-4; 7 nucleotides line up with TRBD1. CDR1 and CDR2 from the germline V gene are MNHNS and SASEGT. The CDR3 contains 15 residues. Trimming cost V 6 bases and J 3 bases; bases outside gene matches: 8. As DNA, the CDR3 is TGTGCCAGCAGATGGACAGGATCTGGCAAAAACATTCAGTACTTC. As protein: CASRWTGSGKNIQYF.

This clone has a single count. V is TRBV4-1 and J is TRBJ1-5; weak D call: TRBD1 (5 bases). The CDR3 runs 16 residues. Germline V gene lookup returns CDR1 MGHRA and CDR2 YSYEKL. V gave up 6 bases and J gave up 6 bases, with 21 bases separating them. The CDR3 nucleotides read TGCGCCAGCAGGCCTCGAGGTATAGGGGAGGGTCAGCCCCAGCATTTT. This translates into CASRPRGIGEGQPQHF.

This chain connects TRBV7-9 to TRBJ1-5, with D possibly TRBD1 on 5 matching bases. The ends were cut back, 7 bases at V and 1 base at J, with 11 bases in the middle. CDR3 size: 14 residues. Germline CDR1 and CDR2: SEHNR and FQNEAQ (reference sequence). CDR3 DNA sequence: TGTGCCAGCAACCGGGACGGGAGCAATCAGCCCCAGCATTTT. Translated, it gives CASNRDGSNQPQHF.

This chain joins TRBV15 and TRBJ1-2; D is possibly TRBD1 (6 bases). The CDR3 extends over 19 amino acids. Trimming took off 3 bases at V and 1 base at J, with 24 bases between the two ends. From germline, CDR1 is LNHNV and CDR2 YYDKDF (reference sequence). CDR3 in amino acids: CATSRALPGHPEDNYGYTF. The CDR3 DNA sequence: TGTGCCACCAGCAGGGCCCTCCCGGGACACCCGGAGGATAACTATGGCTACACCTTC.

The V gene is TRBV27, the J gene TRBJ2-1; the D gene is possibly TRBD1 (5 bases). This CDR3 is built from 15 residues. Germline CDR1 and CDR2: MNHEY and SMNVEV (reference sequence). The V gene lost 4 bases and the J gene lost 6 bases, with 16 bases spanning the gap. The CDR3 here is CASSSLGVKVNEQFF. CDR3 sequence (DNA): TGTGCCAGCAGTTCCCTAGGGGTAAAGGTCAATGAGCAGTTCTTC.

V usage is TRBV19 and J usage is TRBJ1-5, with 8 bases fitting TRBD1. The CDR3 length is 14 residues. V lost 6 bases and J lost 2; bases outside the gene matches: 3. Germline loops: CDR1 LNHDA, CDR2 SQIVND (reference sequence). CDR3 sequence (DNA): TGTGCCAGTAGCCCGGACAGGGGCAATCAGCCCCAGCATTTT. Protein sequence: CASSPDRGNQPQHF.